This TCR beta chain was profiled in a study of blood T cell repertoires in COVID-19. Study in general: Researchers got acute and convalescent COVID-19 samples from the United States, Italy and Spain.

Using immunoSEQ multiplex PCR, the repertoire was profiled, and TCRdb retains in-frame clones only, with some absent. The data show 110,000 or so clones, less than 85% seen once. This CDR3 comprises 18 residues. The J segment lost 3 bases and the V segment lost 4 bases, leaving 17 bases of the junction unmatched. CDR1 and CDR2 from the germline V gene are SGHDT and YYEEEE. This clonotype was obtained from a woman aged 55-75 years with acute or convalescent COVID-19. This chain connects TRBV5-6 to TRBJ2-3; 7 nucleotides match TRBD2. Sequencing used peripheral blood. CDR3 nucleotide sequence: TGTGCCAGCAGCGGCGTCGCTAGCGGAAAGACGGGAACAGATACGCAGTATTTT. Translation: CASSGVASGKTGTDTQYF.